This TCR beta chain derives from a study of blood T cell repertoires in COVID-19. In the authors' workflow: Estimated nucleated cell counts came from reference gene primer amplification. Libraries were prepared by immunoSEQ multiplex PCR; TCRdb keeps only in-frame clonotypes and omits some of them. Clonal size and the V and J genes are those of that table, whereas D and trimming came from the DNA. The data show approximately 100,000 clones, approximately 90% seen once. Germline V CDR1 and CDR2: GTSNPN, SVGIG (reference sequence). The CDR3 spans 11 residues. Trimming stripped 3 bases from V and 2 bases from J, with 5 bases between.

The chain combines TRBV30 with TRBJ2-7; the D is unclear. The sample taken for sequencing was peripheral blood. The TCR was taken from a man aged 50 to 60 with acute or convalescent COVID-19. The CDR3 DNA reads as TGTGCCTGGAGGGCCACCTACGAGCAGTACTTC. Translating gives CAWRATYEQYF.